A selection of T cell receptor beta chains follows, all from one sample in a study of early T cells in non-severe SARS-CoV-2 infection. TCRdb ran MiXCR on the 5' RACE reads and lists one entry per CDR3 protein. This sample has some 85,000 distinct CDR3 sequences, with roughly 13% found just once. Sequencing was carried out using whole blood. The receptors shown here come from an adult who was a healthcare worker with PCR-confirmed SARS-CoV-2 infection or an uninfected control (not recorded which). Each CDR3 is given with its conserved first and last residue. The D gene is left open where the match is weak. Only some rows state a clone size, as once, few, many or a class for expanded clones.

j_call v_call clone_size d_call cdr3_nt cdr3_aa
TRBJ2-6 TRBV30 few . TGTGCCTACCTGGGTGGGGCCAACGTCCTGACTTTC CAYLGGANVLTF
TRBJ1-3 TRBV29-1 few . TGCAGCGCTGGACAGGGAAACACCATATATTTT CSAGQGNTIYF
TRBJ2-7 TRBV20-1 few TRBD1 TGCAGTGTATGGGGTAAGGGGGCTTTGCCCTACGAGCAGTACTTC CSVWGKGALPYEQYF
TRBJ2-1 TRBV30 . . TGTGCCTGGAGTGTGAAGCTCGGCGGGGACCTCAATGAGCAGTTCTTC CAWSVKLGGDLNEQFF
TRBJ2-7 TRBV18 many . TGTGCCAGCTCTCTTACACCGGGACATACCGCCTACGAGCAGTACTTC CASSLTPGHTAYEQYF
TRBJ2-7 TRBV2 . . TGTGCCAGCAGTGGGTACGAGCAGTACTTC CASSGYEQYF
TRBJ2-1 TRBV12-3/TRBV12-4 . TRBD1 TGTGCCAGCAGTTTTGCACAGGGGGCGCTGAGGATATACAATGAGCAGTTCTTC CASSFAQGALRIYNEQFF
TRBJ2-1 TRBV6-2/TRBV6-3 . . TGTGCCAGCAGACAGGTCTCCTACAATGAGCAGTTCTTC CASRQVSYNEQFF
TRBJ1-1 TRBV15 few . TGTGCCACCAGCAGTCCAGGAGGGGGACCTGAAGCTTTCTTT CATSSPGGGPEAFF
TRBJ1-5 TRBV10-3 many TRBD1 TGTGCCATCAGTGAGCCGGGACAGGACCTCAATCAGCCCCAGCATTTT CAISEPGQDLNQPQHF
TRBJ2-1 TRBV3-1 . TRBD2 TGTGCCAGCAGCCGTAGACTAGCGGGGGGCCATAGCTCCTACAATGAGCAGTTCTTC CASSRRLAGGHSSYNEQFF
TRBJ1-5 TRBV9 many TRBD1 TGTGCCAGCAGCCTTCCGCCCGTAACAGGGGCTAATCAGCCCCAGCATTTT CASSLPPVTGANQPQHF
TRBJ2-1 TRBV4-2 . TRBD2 TGTGCCAGCAGCCAAGCTAGCGGGGGGGCGGGGAATGAGCAGTTCTTC CASSQASGGAGNEQFF
TRBJ2-5 TRBV19 many . TGTGCCAGTAGTAAGCTATTCCAAGAGACCCAGTACTTC CASSKLFQETQYF
TRBJ2-7 TRBV3-1 . . TGTGCCAGCAGCCAACTAGGGGCCCCCTCCTACGAGCAGTACTTC CASSQLGAPSYEQYF
TRBJ2-3 TRBV6-1 many . TGTGCCAGCAGTGAACACCAGGGGTCGGCGACAGATACGCAGTATTTT CASSEHQGSATDTQYF
TRBJ1-1 TRBV20-1 many . TGCAGTGCTAGACAGGTGACCATGAACACTGAAGCTTTCTTT CSARQVTMNTEAFF
TRBJ1-4 TRBV3-1 . . TGTGCCAGCAGCCCGAGCGGTAGACAGCATAATGAAAAACTGTTTTTT CASSPSGRQHNEKLFF
TRBJ1-4 TRBV6-5 many TRBD1 TGTGCCAGCAGCCGCGGTCGGACAGGGGATGAAAAACTGTTTTTT CASSRGRTGDEKLFF
TRBJ1-1 TRBV6-2/TRBV6-3 few . TGTGCCAGCAGCAAATTCATGGCCGCTGAAGCTTTCTTT CASSKFMAAEAFF
TRBJ1-2 TRBV4-3 . . TGCGCCAGCAGCCAGGGGCGGGAGCAATACTATGGCTACACCTTC CASSQGREQYYGYTF
TRBJ1-5 TRBV6-2/TRBV6-3 many . TGTGCCAGCAGTTATTTCGGGAGCGGCAATCAGCCCCAGCATTTT CASSYFGSGNQPQHF
TRBJ2-2 TRBV7-8 . . TGTGCCAGCAGCTTCGAGGACGGGGAGCTGTTTTTT CASSFEDGELFF
TRBJ2-1 TRBV11-2 many . TGTGCCAGCAGCTTAACCTGGCGACCCTCGGAGAATGAGCAGTTCTTC CASSLTWRPSENEQFF
TRBJ1-5 TRBV27 few . TGTGCCAGCAGTTTTCTCCCGGGACCTAATCAGCCCCAGCATTTT CASSFLPGPNQPQHF
TRBJ2-5 TRBV20-1 few TRBD2 TGCAGTGCTCGGAGCGGGGTCGGCTGGGAGACCCAGTACTTC CSARSGVGWETQYF
TRBJ1-4 TRBV5-5 many . TGTGCCAGCAGCTCGGCACAGGGAACTAATGAAAAACTGTTTTTT CASSSAQGTNEKLFF
TRBJ1-2 TRBV30 . . TGTGCCTGGAGCCGCGGGGTCCTGGATGGCTACACCTTC CAWSRGVLDGYTF
TRBJ1-1 TRBV14 . . TGTGCCAGCAGCCCTCACTTCATGAACACTGAAGCTTTCTTT CASSPHFMNTEAFF
TRBJ1-4 TRBV30 many TRBD1 TGTGCCTGGAGTGTCGGACAGGGGTGGGAAAAACTGTTTTTT CAWSVGQGWEKLFF
TRBJ2-1 TRBV19 many . TGTGCCAGTAGCCTTGACAACTACAATGAGCAGTTCTTC CASSLDNYNEQFF